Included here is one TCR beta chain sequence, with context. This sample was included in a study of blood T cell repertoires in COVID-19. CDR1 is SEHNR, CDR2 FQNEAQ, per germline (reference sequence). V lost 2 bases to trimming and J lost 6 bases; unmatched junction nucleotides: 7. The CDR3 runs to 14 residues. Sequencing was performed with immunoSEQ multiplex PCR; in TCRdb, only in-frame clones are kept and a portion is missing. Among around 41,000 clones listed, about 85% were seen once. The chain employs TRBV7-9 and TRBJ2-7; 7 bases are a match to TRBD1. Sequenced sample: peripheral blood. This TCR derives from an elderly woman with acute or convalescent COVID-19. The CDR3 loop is CASSLLTGLAEQYF. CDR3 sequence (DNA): TGTGCCAGCAGCTTACTGACAGGGCTGGCCGAGCAGTACTTC.